This TCR beta chain is from a study of identifying expanded T cells in peripheral blood. TCRdb's table, derived via immunoSEQ multiplex PCR, lists solely in-frame clones and lacks some. The sample shows about 58,000 clones, around nine tenths of them seen only once. The origin of this receptor is a person aged 18 to 75 in good health. The source material was blood.

The CDR3 spells CASTSWDTGELFF. The CDR3 DNA reads as TGTGCCAGCACCAGTTGGGACACCGGGGAGCTGTTTTTT. The chain recombines TRBV6-5 with TRBJ2-2; no clear D gene. The CDR3 consists of 13 residues. Germline V gene sequence: CDR1 MNHEY, CDR2 SVGAGI. V was cut by 7 bases and J by 3 bases, with 9 bases left in between.